This entry describes one TCR beta chain. The target antigen is unknown. TCRdb reprocessed the 5' RACE reads and keeps a single row for each CDR3 protein, giving no DNA. This sample's table reports 400,000 to 500,000 distinct CDR3 sequences. The data were obtained in a study of monozygotic twins with inflammatory bowel disease. Study outcomes and limitations: A distinction between different T cell subtypes was not possible. Limited statistical power may explain no repertoire similarity difference between concordant and discordant twins.

The germline V gene encodes CDR1 DFQATT and CDR2 SNEGSKA (reference sequence). The CDR3 extends over 11 amino acids. Material for sequencing was blood. The gene calls are TRBV20-1 and TRBJ1-1; as DNA is missing, the TRBD1 call by TCRdb cannot be tested. This clonotype originated in a human donor with ulcerative colitis or Crohn's disease, or a healthy co-twin of an affected twin (not recorded which). This CDR3 is CSATSSREAFF.